The TCR beta chain under discussion was sequenced for a study of shared clonotypes between healthy human individuals. The overall study: Three plates were used per donor for CD4 naive, three for CD4 memory, two for CD8 naive and one for CD8 memory.

Germline-derived CDR1 and CDR2 are PRHDT and FYEKMQ (reference sequence). The CDR3 has 16 amino acids. The ends were cut back, 6 bases at V and 3 bases at J, with 17 bases in the middle. Naivety among CD8 cells was defined by CD45RO negativity and positive CCR7 selection, thereby excluding terminally differentiated effector memory CD45RA+ cells. The study ran the assay at deep level. The authors loaded roughly 180 ng DNA, approximately 30,000 T cell genomes, into sorted-subset replicate PCRs. Sequencing was performed with immunoSEQ multiplex PCR; in TCRdb, only in-frame clones are kept and a portion is missing. The sample lists roughly 2,000,000 clones, approximately 95% occurring once. Concerning this clone itself: Its antigen remains unknown.

Study-wide points: Shared across several donors were approximately 5% of the naive CD4 clonotypes.

The sample consisted of naive CD8+ T cells sorted from blood. The genes are TRBV13 and TRBJ2-2; D perhaps matches TRBD2 (6 bases). This TCR was recovered from a man younger than 35 in good health. CDR3 sequence (DNA): TGTGCCAGCAGTTTCGGCGGGGAGTGGGACACCGGGGAGCTGTTTTTT. As protein: CASSFGGEWDTGELFF.